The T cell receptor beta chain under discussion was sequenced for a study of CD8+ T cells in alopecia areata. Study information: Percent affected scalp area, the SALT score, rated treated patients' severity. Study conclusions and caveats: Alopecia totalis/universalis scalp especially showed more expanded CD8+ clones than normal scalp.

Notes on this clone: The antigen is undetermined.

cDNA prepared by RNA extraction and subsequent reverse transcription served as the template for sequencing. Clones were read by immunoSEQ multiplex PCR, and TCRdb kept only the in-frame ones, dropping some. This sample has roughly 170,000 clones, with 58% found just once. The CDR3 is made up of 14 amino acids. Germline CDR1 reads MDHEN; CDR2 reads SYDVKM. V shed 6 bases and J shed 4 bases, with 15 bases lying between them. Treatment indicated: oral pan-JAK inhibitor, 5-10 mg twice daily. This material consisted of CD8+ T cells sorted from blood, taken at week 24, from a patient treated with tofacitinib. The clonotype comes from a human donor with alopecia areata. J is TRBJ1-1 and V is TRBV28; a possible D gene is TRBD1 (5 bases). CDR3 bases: TGTGCCAGCAGATCACTCCTCGGGGGCACTGAAGCTTTCTTT. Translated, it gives CASRSLLGGTEAFF.